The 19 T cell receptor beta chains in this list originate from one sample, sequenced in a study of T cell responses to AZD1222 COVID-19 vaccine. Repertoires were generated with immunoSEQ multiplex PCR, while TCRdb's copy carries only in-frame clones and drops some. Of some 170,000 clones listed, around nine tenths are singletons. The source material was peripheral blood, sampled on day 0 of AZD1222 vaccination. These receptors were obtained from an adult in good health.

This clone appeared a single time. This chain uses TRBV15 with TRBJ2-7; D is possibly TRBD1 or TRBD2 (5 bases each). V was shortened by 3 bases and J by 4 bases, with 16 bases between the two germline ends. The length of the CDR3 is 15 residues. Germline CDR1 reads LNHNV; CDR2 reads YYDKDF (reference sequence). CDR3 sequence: CATSSLGRGVYEQYF. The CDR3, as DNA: TGTGCCACCAGCAGCCTGGGGCGAGGGGTTTACGAGCAGTACTTC.

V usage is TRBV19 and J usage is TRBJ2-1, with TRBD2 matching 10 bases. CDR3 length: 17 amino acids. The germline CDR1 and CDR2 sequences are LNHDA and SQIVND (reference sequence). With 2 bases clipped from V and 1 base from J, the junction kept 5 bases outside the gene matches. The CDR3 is CASSIIPTSGSYNEQFF. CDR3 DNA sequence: TGTGCCAGTAGTATAATACCGACTAGCGGGTCCTACAATGAGCAGTTCTTC.

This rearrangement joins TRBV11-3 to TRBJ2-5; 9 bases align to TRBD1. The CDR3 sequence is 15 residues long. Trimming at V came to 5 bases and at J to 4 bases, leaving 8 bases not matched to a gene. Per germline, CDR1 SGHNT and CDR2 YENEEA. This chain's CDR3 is CASSLGQGFLETQYF. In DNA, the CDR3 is TGTGCCAGCAGCCTCGGACAGGGGTTTCTAGAGACCCAGTACTTC.

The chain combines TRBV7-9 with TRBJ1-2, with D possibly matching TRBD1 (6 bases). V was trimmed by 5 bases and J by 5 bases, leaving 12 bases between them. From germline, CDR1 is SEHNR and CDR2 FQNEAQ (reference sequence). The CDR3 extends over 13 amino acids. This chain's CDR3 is CASSGQRGYGYTF. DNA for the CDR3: TGTGCCAGCAGCGGACAGAGGGGGTATGGCTACACCTTC.

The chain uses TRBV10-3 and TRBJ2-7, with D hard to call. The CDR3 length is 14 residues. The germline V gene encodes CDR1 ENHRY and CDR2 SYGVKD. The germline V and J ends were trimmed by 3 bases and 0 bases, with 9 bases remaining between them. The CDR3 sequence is CAISDSLSSYEQYF. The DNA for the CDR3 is TGTGCCATCAGTGATAGTCTGAGCTCCTACGAGCAGTACTTC.

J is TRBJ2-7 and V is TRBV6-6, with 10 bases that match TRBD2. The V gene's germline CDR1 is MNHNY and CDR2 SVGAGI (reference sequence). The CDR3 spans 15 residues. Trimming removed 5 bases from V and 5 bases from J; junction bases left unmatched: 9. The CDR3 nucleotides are TGTGCCAGCAGTCCTCCCCCTAGCGGGAGAAACGAGCAGTACTTC. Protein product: CASSPPPSGRNEQYF.

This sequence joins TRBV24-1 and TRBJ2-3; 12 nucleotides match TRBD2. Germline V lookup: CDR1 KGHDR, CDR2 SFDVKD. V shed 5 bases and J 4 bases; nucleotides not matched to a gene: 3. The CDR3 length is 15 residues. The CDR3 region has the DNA TGTGCCACCAGTGCTAGCGGGAGGGCCGCAGATACGCAGTATTTT. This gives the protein CATSASGRAADTQYF.

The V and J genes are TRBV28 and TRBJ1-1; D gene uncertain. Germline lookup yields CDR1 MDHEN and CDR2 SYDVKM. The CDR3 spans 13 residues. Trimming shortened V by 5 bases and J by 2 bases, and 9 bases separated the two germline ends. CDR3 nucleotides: TGTGCCAGCAGTCTAAGATCCAACACTGAAGCTTTCTTT. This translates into CASSLRSNTEAFF.

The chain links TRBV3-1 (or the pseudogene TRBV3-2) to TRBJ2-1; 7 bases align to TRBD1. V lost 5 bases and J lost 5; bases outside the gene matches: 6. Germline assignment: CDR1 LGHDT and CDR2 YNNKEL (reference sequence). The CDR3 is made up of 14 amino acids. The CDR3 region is CASSSRGQNNEQFF. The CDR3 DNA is TGTGCCAGCAGCTCAAGGGGACAGAACAATGAGCAGTTCTTC.

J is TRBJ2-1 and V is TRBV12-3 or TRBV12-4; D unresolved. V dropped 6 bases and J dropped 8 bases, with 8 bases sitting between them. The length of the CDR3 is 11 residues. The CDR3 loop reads CASSPRDEQFF. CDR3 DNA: TGTGCCAGCAGCCCTAGAGATGAGCAGTTCTTC.

The CDR3 region is CAWSLGGGQPQHF. CDR3 sequence (DNA): TGTGCCTGGAGTTTGGGGGGCGGTCAGCCCCAGCATTTT. This chain links TRBV30 with TRBJ1-5; TRBD1 might be the D (6 bases). The CDR3 length is 13 residues. Germline CDR1 and CDR2: GTSNPN and SVGIG (reference sequence). V dropped 2 bases and J dropped 6 bases, with 11 bases sitting between them.

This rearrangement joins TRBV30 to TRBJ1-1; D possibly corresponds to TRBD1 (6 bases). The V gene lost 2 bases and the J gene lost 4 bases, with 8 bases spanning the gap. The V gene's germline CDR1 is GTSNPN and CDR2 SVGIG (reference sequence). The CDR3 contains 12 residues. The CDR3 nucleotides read TGTGCCTGGAGTACAGGGCCCACTGAAGCTTTCTTT. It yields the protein CAWSTGPTEAFF.

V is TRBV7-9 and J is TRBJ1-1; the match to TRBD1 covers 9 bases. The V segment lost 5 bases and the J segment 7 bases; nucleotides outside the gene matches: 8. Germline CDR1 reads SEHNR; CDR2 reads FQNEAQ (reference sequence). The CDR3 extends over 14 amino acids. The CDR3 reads CASSPRGTGSEAFF. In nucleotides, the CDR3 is TGTGCCAGCAGCCCCCGTGGGACAGGGAGTGAAGCTTTCTTT. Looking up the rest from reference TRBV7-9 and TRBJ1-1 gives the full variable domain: DTGVSQNPRHKITKRGQNVTFRCDPISEHNRLYWYRQTLGQGPEFLTYFQNEAQLEKSRLLSDRFSAERPKGSFSTLEIQRTEQGDSAMYLCASSPRGTGSEAFFGQGTRLTVV.

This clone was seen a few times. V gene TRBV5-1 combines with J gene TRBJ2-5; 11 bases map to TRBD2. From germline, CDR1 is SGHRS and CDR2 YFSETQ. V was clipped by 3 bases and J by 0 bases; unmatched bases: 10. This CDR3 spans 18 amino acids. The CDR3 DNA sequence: TGCGCCAGCAGCTCGCATACAGGGACTAGCGGCTACCAAGAGACCCAGTACTTC. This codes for CASSSHTGTSGYQETQYF.

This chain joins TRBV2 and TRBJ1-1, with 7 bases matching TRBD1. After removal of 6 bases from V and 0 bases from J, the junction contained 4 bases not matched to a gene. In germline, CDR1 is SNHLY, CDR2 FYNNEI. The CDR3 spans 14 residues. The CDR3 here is CASRTGTVNTEAFF. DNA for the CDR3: TGTGCCAGCAGGACCGGGACAGTGAACACTGAAGCTTTCTTT.

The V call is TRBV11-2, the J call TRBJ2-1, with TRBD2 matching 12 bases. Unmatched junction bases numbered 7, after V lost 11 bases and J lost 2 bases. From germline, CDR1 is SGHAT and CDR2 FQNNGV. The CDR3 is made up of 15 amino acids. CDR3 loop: CAVTLAGGPYNEQFF. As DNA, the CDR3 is TGTGCCGTTACCCTAGCGGGAGGGCCCTACAATGAGCAGTTCTTC.

CDR3 region: CASSFGAPGASNQPQHF. CDR3 DNA sequence: TGTGCCAGCAGTTTTGGGGCTCCGGGGGCCAGCAATCAGCCCCAGCATTTT. The rearrangement uses TRBV27 and TRBJ1-5; D perhaps matches TRBD1 (6 bases). This CDR3 is 17 amino acids long. The ends were cut back, 3 bases at V and 1 base at J, with 16 bases in the middle. CDR1 MNHEY and CDR2 SMNVEV come from the germline V gene (reference sequence).

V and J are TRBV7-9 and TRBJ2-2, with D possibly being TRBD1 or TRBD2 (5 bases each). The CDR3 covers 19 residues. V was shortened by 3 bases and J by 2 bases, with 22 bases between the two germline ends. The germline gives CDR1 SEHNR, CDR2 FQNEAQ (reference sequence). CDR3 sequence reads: CASSFRAGTIRANTGELFF. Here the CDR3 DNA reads TGTGCCAGCAGCTTTAGAGCCGGGACCATCAGGGCCAACACCGGGGAGCTGTTTTTT.

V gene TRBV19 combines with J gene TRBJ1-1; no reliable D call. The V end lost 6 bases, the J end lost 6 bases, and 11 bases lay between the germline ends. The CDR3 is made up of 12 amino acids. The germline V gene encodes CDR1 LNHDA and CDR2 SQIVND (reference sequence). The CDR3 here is CASSSDGAEAFF. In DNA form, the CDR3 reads TGTGCCAGTAGCAGCGATGGGGCTGAAGCTTTCTTT.